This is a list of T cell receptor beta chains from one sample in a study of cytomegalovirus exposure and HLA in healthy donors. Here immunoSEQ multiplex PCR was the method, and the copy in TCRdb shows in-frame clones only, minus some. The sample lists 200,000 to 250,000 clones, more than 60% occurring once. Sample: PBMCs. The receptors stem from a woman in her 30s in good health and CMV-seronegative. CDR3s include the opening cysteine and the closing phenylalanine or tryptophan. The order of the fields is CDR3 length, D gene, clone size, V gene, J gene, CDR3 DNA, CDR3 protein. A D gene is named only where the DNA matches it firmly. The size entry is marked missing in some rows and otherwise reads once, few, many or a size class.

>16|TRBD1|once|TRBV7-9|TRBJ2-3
TGTGCCAGCAGCCCCGGGACAGGGGGGTCGCGGAATACGCAGTATTTT
CASSPGTGGSRNTQYF
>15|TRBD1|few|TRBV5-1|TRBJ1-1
TGCGCCAGCAGCTTGGCCCGTACAGGGGACACTGAAGCTTTCTTT
CASSLARTGDTEAFF
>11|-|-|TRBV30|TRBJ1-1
TGTGCCTGGAATCAAAACACTGAAGCTTTCTTT
CAWNQNTEAFF
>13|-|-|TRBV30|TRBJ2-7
TGTGCCTGGAGTTCTAGCATAGCCTACGAGCAGTACTTC
CAWSSSIAYEQYF
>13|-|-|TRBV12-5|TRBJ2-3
TGTGCTAGTGGCCGGGACTTCACAGATACGCAGTATTTT
CASGRDFTDTQYF
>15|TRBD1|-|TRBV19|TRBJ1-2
TGTGCCAGTAGTATCAAGTGGCAGGGGGGATATGGCTACACCTTC
CASSIKWQGGYGYTF
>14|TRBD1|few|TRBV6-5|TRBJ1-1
TGTGCCAGCAGTGAACAGGGGAAGAACACTGAAGCTTTCTTT
CASSEQGKNTEAFF
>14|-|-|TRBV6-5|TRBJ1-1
TGTGCCAGCAGTTACGGGCAGGGGTGGACTGAAGCTTTCTTT
CASSYGQGWTEAFF
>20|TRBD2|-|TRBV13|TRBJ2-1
TGTGCCGGCAGCTTACAGCTAGCGGGGGGTAGATTAAGCTCCTACAATGAGCAGTTCTTC
CAGSLQLAGGRLSSYNEQFF
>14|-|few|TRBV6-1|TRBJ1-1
TGTGCCAGCAGGCGAAACAGGGATTTTACTGAAGCTTTCTTT
CASRRNRDFTEAFF
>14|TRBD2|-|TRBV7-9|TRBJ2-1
TGTGCCAGCAGCTTAGGGACTAGCTACAATGAGCAGTTCTTC
CASSLGTSYNEQFF
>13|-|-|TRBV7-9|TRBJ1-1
TGTGCCAGCAGCCCCCCTCGGTACACTGAAGCTTTCTTT
CASSPPRYTEAFF
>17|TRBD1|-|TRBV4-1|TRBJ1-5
TGCGCCAGCAGCCAAGGAGCCAGGGGGCCTCTTAATCAGCCCCAGCATTTT
CASSQGARGPLNQPQHF
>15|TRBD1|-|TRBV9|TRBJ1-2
TGTGCCAGCAGCAGCCGCGGACAGGGCAAGCGAGGCTACACCTTC
CASSSRGQGKRGYTF
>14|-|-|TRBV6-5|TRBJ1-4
TGTGCCAGCACCCGTAGAGGGACACTTGAAAAACTGTTTTTT
CASTRRGTLEKLFF
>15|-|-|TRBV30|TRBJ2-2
TGTGCCTGGAGTCCCCTGGCAGAGAACACCGGGGAGCTGTTTTTT
CAWSPLAENTGELFF
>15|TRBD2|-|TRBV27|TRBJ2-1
TGTGCCAGCAGTTTGCTAGCGGGGGGGCTTGATGAGCAGTTCTTC
CASSLLAGGLDEQFF
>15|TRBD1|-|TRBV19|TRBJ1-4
TGTGCCAGTAGTAGAGGGGCAGGGGGCCGCGAAAAACTGTTTTTT
CASSRGAGGREKLFF
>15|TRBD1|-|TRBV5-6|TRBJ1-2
TGTGCCAGCATCGCACAGGGGTACGAGGACTATGGCTACACCTTC
CASIAQGYEDYGYTF
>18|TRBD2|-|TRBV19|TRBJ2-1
TGTGCCAGTAGTATCCCCTCGGCCCAGCGGGGGGGGTACAATGAGCAGTTCTTC
CASSIPSAQRGGYNEQFF
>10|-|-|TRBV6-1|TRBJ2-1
TGTGCCAGCAGCCATCCTGAGCAGTTCTTC
CASSHPEQFF